What follows are 31 T cell receptor beta chains derived from one specimen sequenced in a study of OX40 agonist ivuxolimab in advanced cancers. The repertoire was sequenced with immunoSEQ multiplex PCR; TCRdb's copy has only in-frame clones and lacks some. The sample yields about 91,000 clones, roughly nine tenths seen once. The starting material was CD4+ or CD8+ T cells sorted from blood, obtained in a trial of the OX40 agonist ivuxolimab. These receptors were collected from an adult with an advanced solid tumor such as melanoma, head and neck, liver or kidney cancer.

CDR3 in DNA: TGTGCCAGCAGTGGGCAGTCCTACGAGCAGTACTTC. This encodes CASSGQSYEQYF. The chain is built from TRBV6-1 and TRBJ2-7; D unclear. The CDR3 covers 12 residues. Trimming removed 4 bases from V and 1 base from J, with 5 bases in between. Germline-derived CDR1 and CDR2 are MNHNS and SASEGT.

The V call is TRBV28, the J call TRBJ1-1; 7 nucleotides agree with TRBD1. CDR1 and CDR2 (germline): MDHEN, SYDVKM. CDR3 length: 16 residues. Trimming removed 2 bases from V and 3 bases from J; junction bases left unmatched: 9. The CDR3 bases are TGTGCCAGCAGTTTAAGGCCAGGGGGATCGGACACTGAAGCTTTCTTT. Its translation: CASSLRPGGSDTEAFF.

The CDR3 here is CASTVGQGNQPQHF. Written as DNA, the CDR3 is TGTGCCAGCACCGTGGGACAGGGGAATCAGCCCCAGCATTTT. The V and J genes are TRBV28 and TRBJ1-5; 10 nucleotides agree with TRBD1. Germline CDR1 is MDHEN and CDR2 is SYDVKM. The length of the CDR3 is 14 residues. Germline trimming cut 7 bases from V and 4 bases from J; bases unmatched to any gene: 4.

The V gene is TRBV18, the J gene TRBJ1-2, with TRBD1 as a possible D gene (6 bases). Trimming shortened V by 0 bases and J by 4 bases, and 12 bases separated the two germline ends. Germline values: CDR1 KGHSH, CDR2 LQKENI. The CDR3 has 15 residues. The CDR3 DNA reads TGTGCCAGCTCACCACCAGTAACAGGGCTCTATGGCTACACCTTC. Encoded protein: CASSPPVTGLYGYTF.

In nucleotides, the CDR3 is TGTGCCAGCAGTGGGGCGGAGCGGGGCCGCACAGATACGCAGTATTTT. Its translation is CASSGAERGRTDTQYF. The rearrangement uses TRBV25-1 and TRBJ2-3, with 7 bases lining up with TRBD2. Germline-derived CDR1 and CDR2 are MGHDK and SYGVNS. Germline trimming cut 4 bases from V and 1 base from J; bases unmatched to any gene: 8. The length of the CDR3 is 16 residues.

In nucleotides, the CDR3 is TGTGCCAGCAGTAGCCCGACCGGCCTTGTCCCCACCATATATTTT. Encoded protein: CASSSPTGLVPTIYF. The chain is built from TRBV28 and TRBJ1-3; D call uncertain. Germline values: CDR1 MDHEN, CDR2 SYDVKM. The V end lost 5 bases, the J end lost 9 bases, and 20 bases lay between the germline ends. CDR3 length: 15 residues.

The chain uses TRBV14 and TRBJ1-1; D is unclear. The CDR3 totals 12 residues. From germline, CDR1 is SGHDN and CDR2 FVKESK. The germline V and J ends were trimmed by 1 base and 8 bases, with 8 bases remaining between them. CDR3 bases: TGTGCCAGCAGCCAAGTTGAAGGAGAAGCTTTCTTT. Encoded protein: CASSQVEGEAFF.

This clone has just one count. The chain combines TRBV7-8 with TRBJ1-1; D unclear. The V end was cut by 5 bases, the J end by 2 bases, with 21 bases between. CDR3 length: 17 amino acids. Per germline, CDR1 SGHVS and CDR2 FQNEAQ. CDR3 region: CASSNLAPRTLNTEAFF. The CDR3 coding sequence is TGTGCCAGCAGCAATTTGGCTCCCCGTACCCTTAACACTGAAGCTTTCTTT. Together with reference TRBV7-8 and TRBJ1-1, the CDR3 gives the full variable domain: GAGVSQSPRYKVAKRGQDVALRCDPISGHVSLFWYQQALGQGPEFLTYFQNEAQLDKSGLPSDRFFAERPEGSVSTLKIQRTQQEDSAVYLCASSNLAPRTLNTEAFFGQGTRLTVV.

The chain joins TRBV9 to TRBJ1-1, with 8 bases matching TRBD1. CDR1 is SGDLS, CDR2 YYNGEE, per germline. The CDR3 is made up of 13 amino acids. V shed 4 bases, J shed 4 bases, and the junction held 3 bases outside the gene matches. CDR3 protein: CASSPTGGTEAFF. As DNA, the CDR3 is TGTGCCAGCAGCCCAACAGGGGGCACTGAAGCTTTCTTT.

This rearrangement joins TRBV5-1 to TRBJ2-3; TRBD2 might be the D (5 bases). Trimming removed 5 bases at V and 6 bases at J, with 10 bases between. Germline V gives CDR1 SGHRS, CDR2 YFSETQ. This CDR3 contains 12 residues. The CDR3 spells CASRDSADTQYF. CDR3 bases: TGCGCCAGCAGGGACTCCGCGGATACGCAGTATTTT.

J is TRBJ2-3 and V is TRBV4-3, with D unresolved. Trimming removed 3 bases at V and 5 bases at J, with 12 bases between. Germline V gene data show CDR1 as LGHNA and CDR2 as YSLEER. The CDR3 is 14 amino acids. The CDR3 loop is CASSQDIVIDTQYF. The CDR3 DNA reads TGCGCCAGCAGCCAGGATATAGTGATAGATACGCAGTATTTT.

The chain employs TRBV5-1 and TRBJ1-5; the D gene is possibly TRBD1 (5 bases). This CDR3 is 15 amino acids long. CDR1 is SGHRS and CDR2 is YFSETQ in the germline V gene. The V gene lost 4 bases and the J gene lost 0 bases, with 11 bases spanning the gap. The CDR3 region has the DNA TGCGCCAGCAGCCCCGGGGGATATAGCAATCAGCCCCAGCATTTT. Residues: CASSPGGYSNQPQHF.

This chain uses TRBV5-1 with TRBJ2-2; D unresolved. This CDR3 comprises 16 residues. V dropped 0 bases and J dropped 4 bases, with 13 bases sitting between them. Germline values: CDR1 SGHRS, CDR2 YFSETQ. The DNA for the CDR3 is TGCGCCAGCAGCTTGGCCGGGCGTGGGTTCACCGGGGAGCTGTTTTTT. Amino acid sequence: CASSLAGRGFTGELFF.

The rearrangement links TRBV5-1 to TRBJ2-1, with D perhaps given as TRBD1 or TRBD2 (5 bases each). Looked up from germline, CDR1 is SGHRS and CDR2 is YFSETQ. This CDR3 comprises 14 residues. V lost 4 bases and J lost 5, with 13 bases in between. Here the CDR3 DNA reads TGCGCCAGCAGCCCTAGTGGGGGAAACAATGAGCAGTTCTTC. Amino acid sequence: CASSPSGGNNEQFF.

The genes are TRBV19 and TRBJ2-7; maybe TRBD2 (5 bases). Germline V gives CDR1 LNHDA, CDR2 SQIVND (reference sequence). V shed 6 bases and J shed 2 bases, with 8 bases lying between them. The CDR3 length is 12 residues. In nucleotides, the CDR3 is TGTGCCAGTAGGACGGGGACCTACGAGCAGTACTTC. Amino acid sequence: CASRTGTYEQYF. The whole variable domain, filled in from reference TRBV19 and TRBJ2-7, reads DGGITQSPKYLFRKEGQNVTLSCEQNLNHDAMYWYRQDPGQGLRLIYYSQIVNDFQKGDIAEGYSVSREKKESFPLTVTSAQKNPTAFYLCASRTGTYEQYFGPGTRLTVT.

The chain has TRBV2 and TRBJ1-4; no clear D gene. There are 16 residues in the CDR3. CDR1 SNHLY and CDR2 FYNNEI come from the germline V gene. V was clipped by 3 bases and J by 4 bases, with 15 bases between them. CDR3 coding DNA: TGTGCCAGCAGTGAGGACGGGATTTTCTTTAATGAAAAACTGTTTTTT. Its translation is CASSEDGIFFNEKLFF.

A single count supports this clone. The chain uses TRBV10-3 and TRBJ2-1; 7 nucleotides line up with TRBD2. CDR3 length: 15 amino acids. The germline V gene has CDR1 ENHRY and CDR2 SYGVKD. Trimming at V came to 4 bases and at J to 8 bases, leaving 11 bases not matched to a gene. CDR3 sequence reads: CAISASGGGGHEQFF. The CDR3 nucleotides are TGTGCCATCAGTGCAAGTGGTGGGGGAGGGCATGAGCAGTTCTTC.

The rearrangement links TRBV6-1 to TRBJ1-5; 7 nucleotides align to TRBD1. Germline CDR1 is MNHNS and CDR2 is SASEGT. With 4 bases clipped from V and 4 bases from J, the junction kept 1 base outside the gene matches. The CDR3 runs 13 residues. The CDR3 reads CASSVTGNQPQHF. In DNA form, the CDR3 reads TGTGCCAGCAGTGTGACAGGGAATCAGCCCCAGCATTTT.

The chain employs TRBV19 and TRBJ1-6, with 10 bases aligning to TRBD1. Germline V gene data show CDR1 as LNHDA and CDR2 as SQIVND (reference sequence). The CDR3 spans 20 residues. V was pared by 5 bases and J by 0 bases, with 13 bases of the junction left unmatched. The CDR3 reads CASSETGGVIASSYNSPLHF. In DNA, the CDR3 is TGTGCCAGTAGTGAGACAGGGGGCGTCATCGCGAGCTCCTATAATTCACCCCTCCACTTT.

V is TRBV5-1 and J is TRBJ2-2, with TRBD2 as a possible D gene (6 bases). The V end was cut by 4 bases, the J end by 6 bases, with 10 bases between. The germline V gene has CDR1 SGHRS and CDR2 YFSETQ. This CDR3 is 13 amino acids long. The CDR3 DNA reads as TGCGCCAGCAGCCCATCGGGGGCCGGGGAGCTGTTTTTT. This encodes CASSPSGAGELFF.

CDR3 in amino acids: CASSEVWTGSFNYGYTF. The DNA of the CDR3 is TGTGCCAGCAGTGAGGTTTGGACAGGTTCCTTTAACTATGGCTACACCTTC. The chain links TRBV2 to TRBJ1-2; 7 bases fit TRBD1. Germline V gene data show CDR1 as SNHLY and CDR2 as FYNNEI. The CDR3 is 17 residues long. V trimming: 3 bases; J trimming: 1 base; junction bases outside the gene matches: 11.

The table lists this clone with a count of one. The chain is built from TRBV7-9 and TRBJ2-5; weak D call: TRBD2 (5 bases). V was shortened by 1 base and J by 1 base, with 16 bases between the two germline ends. CDR1 is SEHNR and CDR2 is FQNEAQ in the germline V gene (reference sequence). The CDR3 covers 17 residues. The CDR3 reads CASSLGLTSGRQETQYF. As DNA, the CDR3 is TGTGCCAGCAGCTTAGGGTTAACTAGTGGGCGCCAAGAGACCCAGTACTTC.

The rearrangement uses TRBV18 and TRBJ1-2; D is unresolved. V was cut by 5 bases and J by 4 bases, with 11 bases left in between. CDR1 and CDR2 (germline): KGHSH, LQKENI. The CDR3 covers 13 residues. This CDR3 reads CASSSGIPYGYTF. Written as DNA, the CDR3 is TGTGCCAGCTCATCCGGGATCCCCTATGGCTACACCTTC.

This chain's CDR3 is CASSPRVGETQYF. The CDR3 DNA is TGTGCCAGCAGCCCCCGGGTCGGGGAGACCCAGTACTTC. The chain carries TRBV11-2 and TRBJ2-5; D call uncertain. Looked up from germline, CDR1 is SGHAT and CDR2 is FQNNGV. The CDR3 is 13 amino acids. Trimming left V 5 bases short and J 5 bases short, with 12 bases between.

The chain couples TRBV2 to TRBJ2-5; tentative D call: TRBD2 (6 bases). V was cut by 2 bases and J by 5 bases, with 18 bases left in between. The CDR3 has 16 residues. From germline, CDR1 is SNHLY and CDR2 FYNNEI. CDR3 coding DNA: TGTGCCAGCAGTGAAAGGGGACTTCCCGTTGGGGAGACCCAGTACTTC. This sequence encodes CASSERGLPVGETQYF. The entire variable domain, with the rest obtained from reference TRBV2 and TRBJ2-5, is as follows: EPEVTQTPSHQVTQMGQEVILRCVPISNHLYFYWYRQILGQKVEFLVSFYNNEISEKSEIFDDQFSVERPDGSNFTLKIRSTKLEDSAMYFCASSERGLPVGETQYFGPGTRLLVL.

The J gene is TRBJ2-1, the V gene TRBV18, with D unclear. CDR1 is KGHSH, CDR2 LQKENI, per germline. Trimming stripped 4 bases from V and 8 bases from J, with 0 bases between. This CDR3 is built from 9 residues. This CDR3 reads CASSHEQFF. The CDR3 DNA reads TGTGCCAGCTCACATGAGCAGTTCTTC.

The sample holds a few counts of this clone. J is TRBJ1-1 and V is TRBV9; no clear D. This CDR3 contains 12 residues. V dropped 0 bases and J dropped 7 bases, with 7 bases sitting between them. CDR1 is SGDLS and CDR2 is YYNGEE in the germline V gene. The CDR3 DNA reads TGTGCCAGCAGCGTAGGGGAGGATGAAGCTTTCTTT. Its translation: CASSVGEDEAFF.

This chain connects TRBV2 to TRBJ1-5; the D gene is possibly TRBD1 (6 bases). The CDR3 contains 16 residues. Trimming removed 5 bases from V and 0 bases from J, with 14 bases in between. Germline CDR1 is SNHLY and CDR2 is FYNNEI. CDR3 DNA sequence: TGTGCCAGCAGTCCCCCGGGACACCTTAGCAATCAGCCCCAGCATTTT. Amino acids: CASSPPGHLSNQPQHF.

This rearrangement joins TRBV6-5 to TRBJ1-1, with TRBD1 matching over 7 bases. Germline trimming cut 6 bases from V and 5 bases from J; bases unmatched to any gene: 12. This CDR3 is 15 amino acids long. Germline V CDR1 and CDR2: MNHEY, SVGAGI. CDR3 sequence: CASRSIRQGGTEAFF. DNA for the CDR3: TGTGCCAGCAGATCTATAAGACAGGGAGGGACTGAAGCTTTCTTT.

This chain connects TRBV5-4 to TRBJ2-5, with 9 bases lining up with TRBD1. V shed 4 bases, J shed 5 bases, and the junction held 9 bases outside the gene matches. The germline gives CDR1 SGHNT, CDR2 YYREEE (reference sequence). CDR3 length equals 15 residues. The CDR3 sequence: CASSLVTGGEETQYF. As DNA, the CDR3 is TGTGCCAGCAGCCTCGTCACAGGGGGCGAGGAGACCCAGTACTTC.

CDR3 sequence: CASKVGAGAVIIRDTQYF. CDR3 coding DNA: TGCGCCAGCAAAGTAGGAGCGGGGGCTGTCATTATACGGGATACGCAGTATTTT. This sequence joins TRBV5-1 and TRBJ2-3; 8 nucleotides align to TRBD2. The CDR3 is 18 amino acids. Losses at the gene ends were 6 bases for V and 6 bases for J; bases not matched to a gene: 21. Germline V gene lookup returns CDR1 SGHRS and CDR2 YFSETQ.